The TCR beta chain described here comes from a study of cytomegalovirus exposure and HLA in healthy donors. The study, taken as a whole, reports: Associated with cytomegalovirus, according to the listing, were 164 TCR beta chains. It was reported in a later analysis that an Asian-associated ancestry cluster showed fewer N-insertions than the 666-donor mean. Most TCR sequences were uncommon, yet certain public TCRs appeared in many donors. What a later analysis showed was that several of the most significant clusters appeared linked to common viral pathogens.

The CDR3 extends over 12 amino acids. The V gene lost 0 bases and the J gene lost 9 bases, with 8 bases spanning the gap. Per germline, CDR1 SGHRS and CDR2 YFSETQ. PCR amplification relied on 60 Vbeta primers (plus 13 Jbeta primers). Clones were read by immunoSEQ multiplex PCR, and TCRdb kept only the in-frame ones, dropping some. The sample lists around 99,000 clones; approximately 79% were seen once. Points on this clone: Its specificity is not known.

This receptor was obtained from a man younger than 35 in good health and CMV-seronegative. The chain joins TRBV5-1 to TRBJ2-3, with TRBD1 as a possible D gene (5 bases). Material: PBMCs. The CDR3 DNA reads TGCGCCAGCAGCTTGGACAGGAGAACGCAGTATTTT. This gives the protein CASSLDRRTQYF.